Listed here are 22 T cell receptor beta chains from one sample, sequenced in a study of blood T cells in healthy people across ages (dated by TCRdb to the mid-2010s). Library prep was done by 5' RACE. The sequencer was an Illumina HiSeq 2500. A second about 7 to 12 cycle PCR used a sample-barcoded 5' primer and a J-beta primer mix. TCRdb reprocessing: public reads trimmed at Q25 with fastp, clones called with MiXCR, in-frame beta chains kept. Duplicate CDR3 protein sequences are folded into a single record with the most common DNA and genes. The sample table lists 750,000 to 1,000,000 distinct CDR3 sequences, 25% to 35% of them with a count of one. The top ten hold roughly 10% of the sample. The same sample was also studied in work on T cells of mothers and their children.

Specimen: blood. Receptors originate from a woman between 35 and 50 years old in good health.

This clonotype appeared many times. The chain links TRBV27 to TRBJ2-7, with TRBD1 matching over 7 bases. The CDR3 extends over 14 amino acids. J was trimmed by 0 bases and V by 6 bases; bases with no gene match: 5. Germline CDR1 MNHEY, CDR2 SMNVEV (reference sequence). The chain's CDR3 is CASSWAGGSYEQYF. CDR3 DNA sequence: TGTGCCAGCAGCTGGGCAGGGGGCTCCTACGAGCAGTACTTC.

This clonotype was found once. A read error may be the cause here, since a much bigger clone is one base away. The chain couples TRBV28 to TRBJ1-2; D not resolved. CDR3 size: 14 residues. The germline V gene has CDR1 MDHEN and CDR2 SYDVKM. The CDR3 region is CASSFARSDYGHTF. The CDR3 nucleotides read TGTGCCAGCAGTTTTGCCAGGTCAGACTATGGCCACACCTTC.

In the case of this clonotype: A much bigger clone sits one base away, suggesting this may be a read error. The chain employs TRBV7-9 and TRBJ2-5; perhaps TRBD2 as D (5 bases). The CDR3 runs to 13 residues. Germline lookup yields CDR1 SEHNR and CDR2 FQNEAQ (reference sequence). CDR3 sequence: CVSRPTIQETQYF. The CDR3 nucleotides are TGTGTCAGCAGGCCGACTATCCAAGAGACCCAGTACTTC.

This clonotype was seen a few times. This sequence joins TRBV28 and TRBJ2-3; the match to TRBD2 covers 8 bases. Unmatched junction bases numbered 2, after V lost 5 bases and J lost 1 base. This CDR3 has 14 amino acids. The germline CDR1 and CDR2 sequences are MDHEN and SYDVKM. CDR3 nucleotides: TGTGCCAGCAGTCCGGGACTAGGCACAGATACGCAGTATTTT. Its protein is CASSPGLGTDTQYF.

Here the CDR3 reads CASSPIGLAHEQFF. CDR3 nucleotide sequence: TGTGCCAGCAGCCCCATTGGGCTAGCTCATGAGCAGTTCTTC. This sequence joins TRBV7-9 and TRBJ2-1, with a weak D call TRBD2 (5 bases). The CDR3 sequence is 14 residues long. The germline CDR1 and CDR2 sequences are SEHNR and FQNEAQ (reference sequence). Trimming pared 5 bases from V and 8 bases from J, leaving 16 bases between.

In regard to this clonotype: A much larger clone lies a single base off, so this may be a read error. The J gene is TRBJ2-1, the V gene TRBV7-9; 7 nucleotides match TRBD2. The CDR3 spans 12 residues. Germline V gives CDR1 SEHNR, CDR2 FQNEAQ (reference sequence). Here the CDR3 DNA reads TGTGCCAGCAGCCGGGACTACAATGGGCAGTTCTTC. This codes for CASSRDYNGQFF.

This clonotype was counted at least ten times. V gene TRBV27 combines with J gene TRBJ2-1; 9 nucleotides agree with TRBD2. The CDR3 covers 15 residues. With V trimmed by 5 bases and J by 10 bases, 12 bases remained unmatched. In germline, CDR1 is MNHEY, CDR2 SMNVEV (reference sequence). The DNA of the CDR3 is TGTGCCAGCAGTCCCAGACTAGCGGTGGGGTGGGAGCAGTTCTTC. Translation gives CASSPRLAVGWEQFF.

The chain carries TRBV7-9 and TRBJ2-7; tentatively, D is TRBD2 (5 bases). Trimming cost V 5 bases and J 7 bases, with 12 bases left between them. Germline V gene data show CDR1 as SEHNR and CDR2 as FQNEAQ (reference sequence). The CDR3 sequence is 12 residues long. CDR3 loop: CASSARGNEQYF. Here the CDR3 DNA reads TGTGCCAGCAGCGCCAGAGGGAATGAGCAGTACTTC.

This clonotype was detected only a few times. V gene TRBV27 combines with J gene TRBJ1-1, with D unclear. The V gene lost 0 bases and the J gene lost 1 base, with 9 bases spanning the gap. There are 15 residues in the CDR3. Germline lookup yields CDR1 MNHEY and CDR2 SMNVEV (reference sequence). Here the CDR3 DNA reads TGTGCCAGCAGTTTATCTGGCAGGTCGAACACTGAAGCTTTCTTT. Translated: CASSLSGRSNTEAFF.

This clonotype was seen repeatedly, ten times or more. CDR3 sequence reads: CASSQGSHLYEQYF. For the CDR3, the DNA is TGTGCCAGCAGCCAAGGGTCGCACCTCTACGAGCAGTACTTC. J is TRBJ2-7 and V is TRBV3-1; D gene uncertain. The V gene lost 1 base and the J gene lost 3 bases, with 10 bases spanning the gap. This CDR3 is built from 14 residues. Germline V gene sequence: CDR1 LGHDT, CDR2 YNNKEL (reference sequence).

With regard to this clonotype: An end of the junction does not agree with germline; a read error may underlie this. The chain employs TRBV7-2 and TRBJ2-5; maybe TRBD1 (6 bases). From germline, CDR1 is SGHTA and CDR2 FQGNSA. The CDR3 totals 13 residues. CDR3 in amino acids: CASSSGVQEIQYF. The CDR3, as DNA: TGTGCCAGCAGCTCAGGGGTTCAAGAGATCCAGTACTTC.

The chain recombines TRBV7-2 with TRBJ2-5; D may be TRBD2 (7 bases). This CDR3 is built from 16 residues. Germline V gene sequence: CDR1 SGHTA, CDR2 FQGNSA. V lost 6 bases to trimming and J lost 4 bases, with 21 bases between them. The DNA for the CDR3 is TGTGCCAGCAGTCCGCCCGGGGTAGGGGGGGGAGAGACCCAGTACTTC. Protein sequence: CASSPPGVGGGETQYF.

This chain joins TRBV12-3 or TRBV12-4 and TRBJ1-2, with D perhaps matching TRBD1 (6 bases). With 6 bases removed from V and 8 bases from J, the gap between germline ends came to 13 bases. The CDR3 extends over 12 amino acids. CDR3 in DNA: TGTGCCAGCAGAAAATACAGGGACGGCTACACCTTC. It translates to CASRKYRDGYTF.

With regard to this clonotype: A read error may produce the germline difference seen at one junction end. This chain joins TRBV28 and TRBJ2-7; TRBD1 aligns across 7 bases. From germline, CDR1 is MDHEN and CDR2 SYDVKM. The CDR3 loop spans 11 amino acids. This CDR3 reads CASSTGVERYF. The CDR3 nucleotides read TGTGCCAGCAGTACAGGGGTCGAGCGGTACTTC.

Only one count was recorded for this clonotype. J is TRBJ2-7 and V is TRBV19; D unclear. Trimming cost V 5 bases and J 0 bases, with 14 bases left between them. The CDR3 length is 15 residues. The germline gives CDR1 LNHDA, CDR2 SQIVND (reference sequence). CDR3 protein: CASSQDTLRSYEQYF. The CDR3 nucleotides are TGTGCCAGTAGTCAAGACACCTTACGCTCCTACGAGCAGTACTTC.

This chain uses TRBV24-1 with TRBJ2-5; the D gene could be TRBD1 or TRBD2 (5 bases each). The V gene's germline CDR1 is KGHDR and CDR2 SFDVKD. CDR3 length: 15 residues. The ends were cut back, 4 bases at V and 3 bases at J, with 14 bases in the middle. CDR3 protein: CATSDQGRGEETQYF. Written as DNA, the CDR3 is TGTGCCACCAGTGACCAGGGACGGGGAGAAGAGACCCAGTACTTC.

This clonotype was seen at least ten times. This chain links TRBV15 with TRBJ1-2, with 10 nucleotides matching TRBD1. The V and J ends lost 0 bases and 7 bases, in that order; junction bases with no gene match: 5. Germline loops: CDR1 LNHNV, CDR2 YYDKDF (reference sequence). The CDR3 spans 15 residues. The CDR3 DNA follows: TGTGCCACCAGCAGAGAGACAGGGGGCGCCTTTGGCTACACCTTC. Protein sequence: CATSRETGGAFGYTF.

The chain combines TRBV7-8 with TRBJ2-3, with D tentatively TRBD1 or TRBD2 (5 bases each). V was clipped by 3 bases and J by 4 bases, with 17 bases between them. CDR1 SGHVS and CDR2 FQNEAQ come from the germline V gene. This CDR3 region has 16 residues. This chain's CDR3 is CASSFDGLPGPDTQYF. For the CDR3, the DNA is TGTGCCAGCAGCTTTGACGGACTCCCAGGGCCAGATACGCAGTATTTT.

This clonotype was picked up a small number of times. The genes are TRBV7-2 and TRBJ2-1, with TRBD2 identical over 7 bases. V lost 5 bases and J lost 2; bases outside the gene matches: 6. Germline CDR1 is SGHTA and CDR2 is FQGNSA. CDR3 length: 15 amino acids. The CDR3 nucleotides are TGTGCCAGCAGCCCGGCGGGGGATGCCTACAATGAGCAGTTCTTC. Encoded protein: CASSPAGDAYNEQFF.

There are many counts of this clonotype. This chain connects TRBV20-1 to TRBJ2-7; 7 bases are shared with TRBD1. Germline CDR1 reads DFQATT; CDR2 reads SNEGSKA (reference sequence). This CDR3 has 14 residues. Trimming cost V 6 bases and J 0 bases; bases outside gene matches: 8. The CDR3 DNA reads as TGCAGTGCCCTGGACAGGAAACTCTCCTACGAGCAGTACTTC. Its protein is CSALDRKLSYEQYF.

The chain employs TRBV5-1 and TRBJ2-4, with D perhaps matching TRBD2 (5 bases). The CDR3 runs 14 residues. Trimming removed 5 bases from V and 4 bases from J, with 13 bases in between. Germline-derived CDR1 and CDR2 are SGHRS and YFSETQ. DNA for the CDR3: TGCGCCAGCAGAGACACAAGAGGGAAAAACATTCAGTACTTC. Amino acid sequence: CASRDTRGKNIQYF.

This clonotype appeared many times. CDR3 loop: CASSTTGSSSYEQYF. Written as DNA, the CDR3 is TGTGCCAGCAGCACCACCGGGAGCAGCTCCTACGAGCAGTACTTC. The V gene is TRBV9, the J gene TRBJ2-7; D may be TRBD2 (6 bases). CDR1 and CDR2 (germline): SGDLS, YYNGEE. This CDR3 spans 15 amino acids. The V end lost 4 bases, the J end lost 0 bases, and 14 bases lay between the germline ends.